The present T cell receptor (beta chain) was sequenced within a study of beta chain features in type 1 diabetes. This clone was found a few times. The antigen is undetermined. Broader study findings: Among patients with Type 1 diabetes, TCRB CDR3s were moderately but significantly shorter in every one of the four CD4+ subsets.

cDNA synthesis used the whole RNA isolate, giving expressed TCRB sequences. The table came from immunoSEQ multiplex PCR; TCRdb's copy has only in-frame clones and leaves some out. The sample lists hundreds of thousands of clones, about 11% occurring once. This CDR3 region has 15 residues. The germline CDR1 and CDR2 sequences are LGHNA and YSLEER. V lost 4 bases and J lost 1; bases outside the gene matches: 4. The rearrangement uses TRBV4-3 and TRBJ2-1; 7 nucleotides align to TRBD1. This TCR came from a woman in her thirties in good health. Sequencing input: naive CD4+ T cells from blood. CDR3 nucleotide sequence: TGCGCCAGCAGCCGAGGGACAGTTTCCTACAATGAGCAGTTCTTC. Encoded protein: CASSRGTVSYNEQFF.